Below, one T cell receptor beta chain is given with its context. Its antigen remains unidentified. The data originate from a study of OX40 agonist ivuxolimab in advanced cancers. Turning to the study itself: Of mixed ages from 23 to 79 and averaging about 56 years, the group was 65% to 85% male. Eligibility admitted prior anti-PD-1, anti-PD-L1 or anti-CTLA-4 therapy; around 41% had some. Partial response was recorded in three patients: one hepatocellular carcinoma and two cutaneous melanoma cases.

General study findings and limits: Part of the nonresponder group also had normalized T-cell clonal expansion that was low.

Trimming shortened V by 6 bases and J by 6 bases, and 24 bases separated the two germline ends. CDR1 is SQVTM, CDR2 ANQGSEA, per germline. The CDR3 is 15 residues long. TCRdb's copy holds only in-frame clones and misses some; the assay was immunoSEQ multiplex PCR. The table lists about 89,000 clones, approximately 91% of them singletons. This rearrangement joins TRBV29-1 to TRBJ2-7; D tentatively reads TRBD1 or TRBD2 (5 bases each). The material was CD4+ or CD8+ T cells sorted from blood, obtained in a trial of the OX40 agonist ivuxolimab. This receptor was obtained from an adult with an advanced solid tumor such as melanoma, head and neck, liver or kidney cancer. CDR3 coding DNA: TGCAGCGTCCGACCCTCCGGGACCATTTACGGCGAGCAGTACTTC. It codes for CSVRPSGTIYGEQYF.